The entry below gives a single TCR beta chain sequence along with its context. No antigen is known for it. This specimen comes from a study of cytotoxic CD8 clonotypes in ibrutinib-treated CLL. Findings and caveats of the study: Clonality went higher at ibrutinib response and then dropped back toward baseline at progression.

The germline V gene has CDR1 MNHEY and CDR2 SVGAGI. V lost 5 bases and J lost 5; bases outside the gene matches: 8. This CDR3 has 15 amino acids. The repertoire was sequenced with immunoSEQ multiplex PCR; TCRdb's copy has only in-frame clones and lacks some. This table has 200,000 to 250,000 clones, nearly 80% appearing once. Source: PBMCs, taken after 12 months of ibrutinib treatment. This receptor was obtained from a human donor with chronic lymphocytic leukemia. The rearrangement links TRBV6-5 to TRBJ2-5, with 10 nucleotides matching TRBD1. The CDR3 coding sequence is TGTGCCAGCAGTCCCGGACAGGGGGTCTGGGAGACCCAGTACTTC. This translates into CASSPGQGVWETQYF.